This T cell receptor (beta chain) was sequenced for a study of shared clonotypes between healthy human individuals. The germline V gene has CDR1 LNHDA and CDR2 SQIVND (reference sequence). V gave up 5 bases and J gave up 7 bases, with 20 bases separating them. The CDR3 consists of 15 residues. The authors sequenced unsorted PBMC DNA on ten immunoSEQ deep assay plates. Clones were sequenced by immunoSEQ multiplex PCR, and TCRdb holds only the in-frame ones, with some missing. The table records about 460,000 clones, 60% to 80% of them present only once. This TCR was recovered from a woman in her 40s in good health. Some clones in this sample may be carry-over from other donors' samples. Sequencing was performed on PBMCs. The V and J genes are TRBV19 and TRBJ1-2; weak D call: TRBD1 (6 bases). The CDR3 region has the DNA TGTGCCAGTAGTCCGGCCAACCGGGACATTCCTGGCTACACCTTC. Protein product: CASSPANRDIPGYTF.